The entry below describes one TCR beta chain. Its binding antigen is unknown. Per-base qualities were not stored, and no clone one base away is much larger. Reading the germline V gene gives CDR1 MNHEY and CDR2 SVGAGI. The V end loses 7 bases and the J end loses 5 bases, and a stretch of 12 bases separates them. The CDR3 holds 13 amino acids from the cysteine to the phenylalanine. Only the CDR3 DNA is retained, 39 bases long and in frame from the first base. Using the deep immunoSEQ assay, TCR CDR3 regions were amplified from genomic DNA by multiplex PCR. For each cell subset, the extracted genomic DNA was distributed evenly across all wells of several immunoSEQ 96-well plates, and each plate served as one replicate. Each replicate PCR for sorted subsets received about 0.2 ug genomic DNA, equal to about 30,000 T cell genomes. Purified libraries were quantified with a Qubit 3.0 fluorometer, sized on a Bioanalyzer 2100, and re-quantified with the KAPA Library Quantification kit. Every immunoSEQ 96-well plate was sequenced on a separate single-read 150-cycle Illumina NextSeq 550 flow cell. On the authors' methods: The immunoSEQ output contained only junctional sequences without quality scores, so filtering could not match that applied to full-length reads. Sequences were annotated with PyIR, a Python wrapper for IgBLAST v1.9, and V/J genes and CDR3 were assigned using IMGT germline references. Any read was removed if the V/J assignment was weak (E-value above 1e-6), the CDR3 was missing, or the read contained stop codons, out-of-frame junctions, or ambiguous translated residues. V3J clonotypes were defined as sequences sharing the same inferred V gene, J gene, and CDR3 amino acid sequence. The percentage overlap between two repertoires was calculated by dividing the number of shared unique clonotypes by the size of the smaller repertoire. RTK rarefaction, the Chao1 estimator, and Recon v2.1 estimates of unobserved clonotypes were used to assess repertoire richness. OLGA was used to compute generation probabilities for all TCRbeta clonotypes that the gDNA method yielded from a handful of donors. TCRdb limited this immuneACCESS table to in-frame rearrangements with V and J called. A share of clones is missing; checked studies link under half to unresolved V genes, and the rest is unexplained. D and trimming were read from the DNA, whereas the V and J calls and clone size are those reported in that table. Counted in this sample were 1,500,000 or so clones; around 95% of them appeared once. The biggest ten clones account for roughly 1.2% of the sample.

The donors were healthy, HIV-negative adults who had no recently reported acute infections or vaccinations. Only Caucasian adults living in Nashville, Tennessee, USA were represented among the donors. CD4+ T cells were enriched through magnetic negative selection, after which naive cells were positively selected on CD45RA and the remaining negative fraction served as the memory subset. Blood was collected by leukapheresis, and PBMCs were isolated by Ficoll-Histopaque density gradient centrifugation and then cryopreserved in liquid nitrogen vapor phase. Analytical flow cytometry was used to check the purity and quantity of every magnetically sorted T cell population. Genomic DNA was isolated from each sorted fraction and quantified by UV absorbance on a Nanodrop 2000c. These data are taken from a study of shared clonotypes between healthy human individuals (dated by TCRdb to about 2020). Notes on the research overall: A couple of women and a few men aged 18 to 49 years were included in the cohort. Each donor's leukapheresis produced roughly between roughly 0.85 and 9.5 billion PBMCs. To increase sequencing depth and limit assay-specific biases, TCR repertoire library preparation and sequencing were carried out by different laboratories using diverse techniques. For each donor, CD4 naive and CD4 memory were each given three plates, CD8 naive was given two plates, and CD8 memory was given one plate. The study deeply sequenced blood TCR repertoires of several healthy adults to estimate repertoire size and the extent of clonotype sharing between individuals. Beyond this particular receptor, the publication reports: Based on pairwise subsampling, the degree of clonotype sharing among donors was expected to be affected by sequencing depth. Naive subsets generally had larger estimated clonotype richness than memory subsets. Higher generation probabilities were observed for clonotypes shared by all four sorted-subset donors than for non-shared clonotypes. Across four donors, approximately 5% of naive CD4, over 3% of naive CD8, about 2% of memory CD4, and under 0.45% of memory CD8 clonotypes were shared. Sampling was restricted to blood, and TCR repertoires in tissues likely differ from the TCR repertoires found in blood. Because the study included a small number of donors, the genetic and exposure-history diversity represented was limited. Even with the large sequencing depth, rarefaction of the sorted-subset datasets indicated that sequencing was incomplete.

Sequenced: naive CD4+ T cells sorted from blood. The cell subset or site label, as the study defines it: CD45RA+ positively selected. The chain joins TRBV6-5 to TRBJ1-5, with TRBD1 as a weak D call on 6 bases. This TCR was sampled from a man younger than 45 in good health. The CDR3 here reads CASKPGVDQPQHF. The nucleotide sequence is TGTGCCAGCAAACCAGGGGTGGATCAGCCCCAGCATTTT.